This entry is about one TCR beta chain. Its antigen is currently unknown. This specimen belongs to a study of lymphopenia after photon versus proton radiotherapy. General observations from the study: Photon-treated patients lost naive T cells and TCR diversity; proton-treated stayed stable. In patients who died, overall survival fell as post-nadir TCR diversity dropped more. Survival link was tested only in deceased patients; proton benefit remains a possibility. After lymphocyte nadir, photon-treated repertoires showed oligoclonal expansion, especially CD8+ Temra.

Method: immunoSEQ multiplex PCR; TCRdb's copy keeps in-frame clones and lacks some. The table lists approximately 70,000 clones, around 90% of them singletons. CDR3 size: 15 residues. CDR1 is SGHDN, CDR2 FVKESK, per germline. V lost 0 bases to trimming and J lost 2 bases, with 10 bases between them. The sequenced sample was peripheral blood, obtained from a patient treated with proton-based radiotherapy. The source of this sequence is a man of 80 years or more with esophageal cancer. The V gene is TRBV14, the J gene TRBJ1-2, with TRBD1 as a possible D gene (6 bases). CDR3 coding DNA: TGTGCCAGCAGCCAAGACCTACAGGGCAACTATGGCTACACCTTC. Its translation: CASSQDLQGNYGYTF.